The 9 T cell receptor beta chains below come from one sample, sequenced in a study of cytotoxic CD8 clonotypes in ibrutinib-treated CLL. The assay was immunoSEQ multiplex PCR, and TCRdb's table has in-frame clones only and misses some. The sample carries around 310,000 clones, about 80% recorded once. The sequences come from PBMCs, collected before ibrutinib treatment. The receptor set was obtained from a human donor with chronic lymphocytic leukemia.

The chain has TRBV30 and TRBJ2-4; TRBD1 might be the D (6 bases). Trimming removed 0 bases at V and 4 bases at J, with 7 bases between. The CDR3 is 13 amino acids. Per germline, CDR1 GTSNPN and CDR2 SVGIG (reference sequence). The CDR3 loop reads CAWSVQGKNIQYF. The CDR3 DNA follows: TGTGCCTGGAGTGTGCAGGGGAAAAACATTCAGTACTTC.

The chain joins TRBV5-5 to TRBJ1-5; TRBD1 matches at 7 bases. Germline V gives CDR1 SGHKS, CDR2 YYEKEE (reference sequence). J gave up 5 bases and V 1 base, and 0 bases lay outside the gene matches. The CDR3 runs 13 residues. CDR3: CASSLTGDQPQHF. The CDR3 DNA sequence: TGTGCCAGCAGCTTGACAGGGGATCAGCCCCAGCATTTT.

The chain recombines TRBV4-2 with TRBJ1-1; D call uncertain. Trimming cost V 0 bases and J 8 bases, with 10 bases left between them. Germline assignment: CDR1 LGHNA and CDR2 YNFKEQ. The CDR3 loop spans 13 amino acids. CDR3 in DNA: TGTGCCAGCAGCCAAGAGGGCTACCAGGAAGCTTTCTTT. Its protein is CASSQEGYQEAFF.

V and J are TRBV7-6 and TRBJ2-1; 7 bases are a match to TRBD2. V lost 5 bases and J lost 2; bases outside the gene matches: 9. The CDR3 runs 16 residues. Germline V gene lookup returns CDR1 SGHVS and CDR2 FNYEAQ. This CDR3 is CASSPLAGVAYNEQFF. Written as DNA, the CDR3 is TGTGCCAGCAGCCCCCTTGCGGGAGTGGCCTACAATGAGCAGTTCTTC. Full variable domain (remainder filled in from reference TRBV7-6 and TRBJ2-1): GAGVSQSPRYKVTKRGQDVALRCDPISGHVSLYWYRQALGQGPEFLTYFNYEAQQDKSGLPNDRFSAERPEGSISTLTIQRTEQRDSAMYRCASSPLAGVAYNEQFFGPGTRLTVL.

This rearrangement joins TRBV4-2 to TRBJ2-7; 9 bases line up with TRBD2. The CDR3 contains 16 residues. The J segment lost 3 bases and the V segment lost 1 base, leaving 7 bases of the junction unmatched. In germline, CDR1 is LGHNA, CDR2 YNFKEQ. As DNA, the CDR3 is TGTGCCAGCAGCCAAGGGGTTGCGGGAGGGGTCTACGAGCAGTACTTC. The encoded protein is CASSQGVAGGVYEQYF.

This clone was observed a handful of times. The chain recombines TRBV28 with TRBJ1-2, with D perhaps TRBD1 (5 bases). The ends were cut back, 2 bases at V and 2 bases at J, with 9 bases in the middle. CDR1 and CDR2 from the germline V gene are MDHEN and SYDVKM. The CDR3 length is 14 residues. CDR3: CASSLQGPNYGYTF. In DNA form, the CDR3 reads TGTGCCAGCAGTTTACAGGGCCCAAACTATGGCTACACCTTC.

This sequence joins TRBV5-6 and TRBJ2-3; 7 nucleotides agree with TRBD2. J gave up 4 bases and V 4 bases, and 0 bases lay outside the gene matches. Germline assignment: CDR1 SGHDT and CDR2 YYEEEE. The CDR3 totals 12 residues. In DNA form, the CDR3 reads TGTGCCAGCAGCCGGGAGGCAGATACGCAGTATTTT. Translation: CASSREADTQYF.

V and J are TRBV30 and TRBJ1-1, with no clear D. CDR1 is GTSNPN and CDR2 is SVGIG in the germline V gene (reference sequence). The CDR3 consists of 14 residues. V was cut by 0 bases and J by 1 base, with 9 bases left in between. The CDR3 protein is CAWSVLGKNTEAFF. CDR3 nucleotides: TGTGCCTGGAGTGTACTGGGGAAGAACACTGAAGCTTTCTTT. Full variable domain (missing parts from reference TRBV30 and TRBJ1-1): SQTIHQWPATLVQPVGSPLSLECTVEGTSNPNLYWYRQAAGRGLQLLFYSVGIGQISSEVPQNLSASRPQDRQFILSSKKLLLSDSGFYLCAWSVLGKNTEAFFGQGTRLTVV.

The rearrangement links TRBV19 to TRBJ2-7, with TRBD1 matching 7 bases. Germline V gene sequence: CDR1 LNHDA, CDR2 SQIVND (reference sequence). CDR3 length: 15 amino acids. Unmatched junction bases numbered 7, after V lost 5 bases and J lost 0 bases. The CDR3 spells CASSARQGFSYEQYF. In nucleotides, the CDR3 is TGTGCCAGTAGTGCCCGACAGGGCTTCTCCTACGAGCAGTACTTC. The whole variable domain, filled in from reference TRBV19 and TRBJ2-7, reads DGGITQSPKYLFRKEGQNVTLSCEQNLNHDAMYWYRQDPGQGLRLIYYSQIVNDFQKGDIAEGYSVSREKKESFPLTVTSAQKNPTAFYLCASSARQGFSYEQYFGPGTRLTVT.